The 32 T cell receptor beta chains given below trace back to one sample, sequenced in a study of shared clonotypes between healthy human individuals (dated by TCRdb to between 2020 and 2021). The protocol used for the library was the immunoSEQ multiplex PCR assay. TCRdb re-hosts the immuneACCESS table, in-frame sequences only. Its copies lack some clones; in the studies checked, an unresolved V gene accounts for under half of them, and the cause for the rest is not known. Across this sample there are about 580,000 clones, with roughly 98% seen only once. The ten largest clones represent less than 0.35% of the sample. For the CD8 naive samples, CD45RO-negative cells were positively selected for CCR7, yielding a CD45RA+CCR7+ population from which TemRA cells were excluded. Sequencing input: naive CD8+ T cells sorted from blood. Interpreted using the paper, the cell subset or site label stands for: CD45RA+CCR7+. Source of these receptors: a man younger than 40 in good health.

This clone has only one observation. The J gene is TRBJ2-1, the V gene TRBV27, with D uncertain. V dropped 7 bases and J dropped 6 bases, with 4 bases sitting between them. The germline V gene has CDR1 MNHEY and CDR2 SMNVEV (reference sequence). This CDR3 is 10 amino acids long. CDR3 sequence reads: CASIPNEQFF. Written as DNA, the CDR3 is TGTGCCAGCATACCCAATGAGCAGTTCTTC.

This chain uses TRBV25-1 with TRBJ2-7; 7 bases align to TRBD2. After removal of 6 bases from V and 2 bases from J, the junction contained 7 bases not matched to a gene. Germline V gene data show CDR1 as MGHDK and CDR2 as SYGVNS. This CDR3 comprises 14 residues. CDR3 coding DNA: TGTGCCAGCAGGGGAGGGCCTAGTCCCTACGAGCAGTACTTC. Its translation is CASRGGPSPYEQYF.

The chain combines TRBV29-1 with TRBJ2-7, with 8 bases lining up with TRBD1. The junction had 6 bases not matched to a gene; V was cut back by 4 bases and J by 1 base. CDR1 and CDR2 (germline): SQVTM, ANQGSEA. The CDR3 extends over 14 amino acids. The CDR3 DNA reads as TGCAGCGTTGGAGGCACAGGGGGGTCCTACGAGCAGTACTTC. Encoded protein: CSVGGTGGSYEQYF.

The V gene is TRBV4-1, the J gene TRBJ1-2, with TRBD1 matching 8 bases. Germline V gene lookup returns CDR1 MGHRA and CDR2 YSYEKL. There are 15 residues in the CDR3. V gave up 0 bases and J gave up 4 bases; unmatched junction bases: 4. CDR3 nucleotides: TGCGCCAGCAGCCAAGATCAGGGGGCGGTCTATGGCTACACCTTC. Amino acids: CASSQDQGAVYGYTF.

The chain has TRBV5-8 and TRBJ1-1; D is uncertain. Germline CDR1 SGHTS, CDR2 YDEGEE. The CDR3 extends over 14 amino acids. The ends were cut back, 0 bases at V and 0 bases at J, with 6 bases in the middle. The CDR3: CASSLGYLNTEAFF. CDR3 nucleotide sequence: TGTGCCAGCAGCTTGGGGTACCTGAACACTGAAGCTTTCTTT.

CDR3 nucleotides: TGTGCCAGCAGTGAACAGGGTGCAGGGGCAACCCACGAGCAGTACTTC. Protein product: CASSEQGAGATHEQYF. This rearrangement joins TRBV2 to TRBJ2-7, with D perhaps TRBD1 (6 bases). The CDR3 spans 16 residues. V lost 2 bases and J lost 5, with 19 bases in between. CDR1 is SNHLY and CDR2 is FYNNEI in the germline V gene.

J is TRBJ2-1 and V is TRBV5-6; perhaps TRBD2 as D (6 bases). The germline V gene has CDR1 SGHDT and CDR2 YYEEEE. This CDR3 contains 15 residues. V lost 3 bases and J lost 13, with 23 bases in between. For the CDR3, the DNA is TGTGCCAGCAGCTGGGCGGGGACCGCAGACGAAAGACAGTTCTTC. Translation gives CASSWAGTADERQFF.

In DNA, the CDR3 is TGTGCCAGCAGTTATAGGGCGGATAGCAATCAGCCCCAGCATTTT. Translation: CASSYRADSNQPQHF. This rearrangement joins TRBV6-5 to TRBJ1-5; the D is unclear. V was clipped by 3 bases and J by 0 bases, with 9 bases between them. Germline loops: CDR1 MNHEY, CDR2 SVGAGI. The CDR3 runs to 15 residues.

As concerns this clone: The sample has other DNA sequences that encode this CDR3 too. The genes are TRBV11-2 and TRBJ1-2, with D unclear. CDR1 and CDR2 from the germline V gene are SGHAT and FQNNGV. Trimming shortened V by 3 bases and J by 2 bases, and 7 bases separated the two germline ends. This CDR3 is built from 13 residues. CDR3: CASSLAGNYGYTF. DNA for the CDR3: TGTGCCAGCAGCTTGGCCGGGAACTATGGCTACACCTTC.

This clone was recorded only once. The CDR3 protein is CASSIDAPGTRTYEQYF. The CDR3 DNA reads as TGTGCCAGTAGTATCGATGCCCCCGGGACGCGGACCTACGAGCAGTACTTC. This chain joins TRBV19 and TRBJ2-7; D might be TRBD1 or TRBD2, each matching 5 bases. CDR1 and CDR2 from the germline V gene are LNHDA and SQIVND (reference sequence). The CDR3 covers 17 residues. Trimming removed 3 bases at V and 2 bases at J, with 20 bases between.

This chain uses TRBV7-9 with TRBJ2-3; D may be TRBD1 (7 bases). CDR1 and CDR2 (germline): SEHNR, FQNEAQ (reference sequence). Trimming took off 11 bases at V and 3 bases at J, with 18 bases between the two ends. The CDR3 loop spans 14 amino acids. CDR3 sequence: CAGPWDSGTDTQYF. For the CDR3, the DNA is TGTGCCGGACCCTGGGACAGCGGGACAGATACGCAGTATTTT.

V gene TRBV7-9 combines with J gene TRBJ2-5, with a possible D match to TRBD2 (6 bases). V lost 0 bases and J lost 5, with 19 bases in between. Germline V CDR1 and CDR2: SEHNR, FQNEAQ (reference sequence). The CDR3 runs 17 residues. CDR3 residues: CASSLAQGPGVFETQYF. In DNA form, the CDR3 reads TGTGCCAGCAGCTTAGCCCAAGGTCCGGGAGTGTTTGAGACCCAGTACTTC.

For the CDR3, the DNA is TGCGCCAGCAGTGAGTTGTGGAACCCGCAAGTTGGATCACCGGGACAGGGGTCCACCGGGGAGCTGTTTTTT. Protein product: CASSELWNPQVGSPGQGSTGELFF. The genes are TRBV10-1 and TRBJ2-2, with 10 bases matching TRBD1. V was clipped by 1 base and J by 4 bases; unmatched bases: 27. The CDR3 loop spans 24 amino acids. Germline V gives CDR1 WNHNN, CDR2 SYGVQD (reference sequence).

This clone was recorded only once. In the same sample, other DNA sequences code for this CDR3. The V gene is TRBV20-1, the J gene TRBJ2-1; D is ambiguous. Germline lookup yields CDR1 DFQATT and CDR2 SNEGSKA (reference sequence). The CDR3 extends over 11 amino acids. The V gene lost 6 bases and the J gene lost 5 bases, with 8 bases spanning the gap. CDR3 loop: CSASENNEQFF. The CDR3 nucleotides read TGCAGTGCCAGCGAGAACAATGAGCAGTTCTTC.

The chain couples TRBV10-3 to TRBJ1-2, with no clear D. There are 13 residues in the CDR3. With 2 bases removed from V and 4 bases from J, the gap between germline ends came to 8 bases. Germline V lookup: CDR1 ENHRY, CDR2 SYGVKD. The CDR3 sequence is CAISEGPVYGYTF. CDR3 bases: TGTGCCATCAGTGAGGGCCCGGTCTATGGCTACACCTTC.

CDR3 region: CASTTQGHGYTF. The CDR3 DNA sequence: TGTGCCAGCACGACACAGGGTCATGGCTACACCTTC. J is TRBJ1-2 and V is TRBV7-9, with D possibly TRBD1 on 6 matching bases. The CDR3 consists of 12 residues. V was trimmed by 7 bases and J by 6 bases, leaving 12 bases between them. Germline V gene lookup returns CDR1 SEHNR and CDR2 FQNEAQ (reference sequence).

This chain links TRBV7-8 with TRBJ2-7, with D unresolved. The V gene lost 1 base and the J gene lost 0 bases, with 13 bases spanning the gap. Germline-derived CDR1 and CDR2 are SGHVS and FQNEAQ. This CDR3 has 16 residues. In DNA, the CDR3 is TGTGCCAGCAGCTTAGTAGGTAGGAGCACCTCCTACGAGCAGTACTTC. Protein product: CASSLVGRSTSYEQYF. The full variable domain, with the rest looked up from reference TRBV7-8 and TRBJ2-7, is GAGVSQSPRYKVAKRGQDVALRCDPISGHVSLFWYQQALGQGPEFLTYFQNEAQLDKSGLPSDRFFAERPEGSVSTLKIQRTQQEDSAVYLCASSLVGRSTSYEQYFGPGTRLTVT.

The rearrangement joins TRBV5-5 to TRBJ2-7, with no clear D. The CDR3 totals 13 residues. From germline, CDR1 is SGHKS and CDR2 YYEKEE (reference sequence). Trimming cost V 1 base and J 3 bases, with 8 bases left between them. This CDR3 reads CASSLSADYEQYF. DNA of the CDR3: TGTGCCAGCAGCTTGTCGGCAGACTACGAGCAGTACTTC.

CDR3 residues: CAISEQTASQWEQFF. In DNA, the CDR3 is TGTGCCATCAGTGAACAGACAGCCTCCCAGTGGGAGCAGTTCTTC. The gene calls are TRBV10-3 and TRBJ2-1, with D possibly being TRBD1 (5 bases). The germline V gene encodes CDR1 ENHRY and CDR2 SYGVKD. Trimming took off 3 bases at V and 10 bases at J, with 19 bases between the two ends. This CDR3 is built from 15 residues.

The chain employs TRBV6-6 and TRBJ2-2; D is uncertain. Germline-derived CDR1 and CDR2 are MNHNY and SVGAGI (reference sequence). The germline V and J ends were trimmed by 5 bases and 0 bases, with 7 bases remaining between them. The CDR3 runs to 14 residues. The CDR3 DNA reads TGTGCCAGCAGTGGGGTCGCGAACACCGGGGAGCTGTTTTTT. Residues: CASSGVANTGELFF.

The chain uses TRBV15 and TRBJ2-5; 10 nucleotides match TRBD2. The CDR3 has 18 residues. V gave up 6 bases and J gave up 2 bases; unmatched junction bases: 15. Germline V lookup: CDR1 LNHNV, CDR2 YYDKDF (reference sequence). This chain's CDR3 is CATSSSGRAFRGQETQYF. The CDR3 region has the DNA TGTGCCACCAGTTCCAGCGGGAGGGCCTTCCGGGGGCAAGAGACCCAGTACTTC.

This rearrangement joins TRBV20-1 to TRBJ1-1; D not certain. Trimming removed 5 bases at V and 4 bases at J, with 8 bases between. CDR3 size: 11 residues. The V gene's germline CDR1 is DFQATT and CDR2 SNEGSKA (reference sequence). The CDR3 here is CSAQFVTEAFF. Written as DNA, the CDR3 is TGCAGTGCTCAATTCGTCACTGAAGCTTTCTTT.

V and J are TRBV4-3 and TRBJ2-6; maybe TRBD1 (7 bases). V was trimmed by 1 base and J by 0 bases, leaving 25 bases between them. In germline, CDR1 is LGHNA, CDR2 YSLEER. The CDR3 totals 22 residues. CDR3 sequence reads: CASSQGSGGGKTQASGANVLTF. The DNA of the CDR3 is TGCGCCAGCAGCCAAGGGTCAGGAGGGGGCAAAACCCAAGCCTCTGGGGCCAACGTCCTGACTTTC.

This clone was seen a single time. Relative to the germline gene, one junction end is altered; a read error may explain this. This sequence joins TRBV6-6 and TRBJ2-7, with D tentatively TRBD2 (6 bases). This CDR3 contains 14 residues. Germline V lookup: CDR1 MNHNY, CDR2 SVGAGI (reference sequence). The CDR3 sequence is CASSPHPYGRWEDF. The CDR3 bases are TGTGCCAGCAGTCCTCACCCCTACGGAAGGTGGGAGGACTTC.

V gene TRBV5-1 combines with J gene TRBJ2-1; 9 bases map to TRBD1. Unmatched junction bases numbered 6, after V lost 3 bases and J lost 8 bases. Germline loops: CDR1 SGHRS, CDR2 YFSETQ. This CDR3 is 14 amino acids long. CDR3 coding DNA: TGCGCCAGCAGCTGGGACAGGGTTGGGGATGAGCAGTTCTTC. Translation: CASSWDRVGDEQFF.

The J gene is TRBJ1-4, the V gene TRBV7-6; D gene unclear. Germline V CDR1 and CDR2: SGHVS, FNYEAQ. CDR3 length equals 13 residues. V dropped 2 bases and J dropped 5 bases, with 6 bases sitting between them. DNA for the CDR3: TGTGCCAGCAGCTTATCCGGGAATGAAAAACTGTTTTTT. This translates into CASSLSGNEKLFF. Full variable domain (missing parts from reference TRBV7-6 and TRBJ1-4): GAGVSQSPRYKVTKRGQDVALRCDPISGHVSLYWYRQALGQGPEFLTYFNYEAQQDKSGLPNDRFSAERPEGSISTLTIQRTEQRDSAMYRCASSLSGNEKLFFGSGTQLSVL.

A single count supports this clone. The chain employs TRBV5-1 and TRBJ2-3; D call uncertain. Looked up from germline, CDR1 is SGHRS and CDR2 is YFSETQ. Trimming removed 4 bases at V and 3 bases at J, with 15 bases between. The CDR3 spans 15 residues. CDR3 bases: TGCGCCAGCAGCCCAGGTCAGGTGAGGACAGATACGCAGTATTTT. Protein product: CASSPGQVRTDTQYF.

The rearrangement links TRBV28 to TRBJ1-2; D perhaps matches TRBD1 (5 bases). There are 17 residues in the CDR3. Germline assignment: CDR1 MDHEN and CDR2 SYDVKM. V was clipped by 7 bases and J by 2 bases, with 23 bases between them. CDR3 in amino acids: CASTTGRWGVENYGYTF. CDR3 sequence (DNA): TGTGCCAGCACTACGGGCAGGTGGGGGGTAGAGAACTATGGCTACACCTTC.

J is TRBJ2-1 and V is TRBV7-3; D gene unclear. V was pared by 5 bases and J by 9 bases, with 17 bases between. Germline-derived CDR1 and CDR2 are SGHTA and FQGTGA. This CDR3 region has 14 residues. CDR3 coding DNA: TGTGCCAGCAGCCCATCGGTAGATCTCGGTGAGCAGTTCTTC. Encoded protein: CASSPSVDLGEQFF.

The V and J genes are TRBV4-1 and TRBJ2-7, with a tentative D call TRBD2 (5 bases). The V end was cut by 2 bases, the J end by 2 bases, with 10 bases between. CDR3 length equals 14 residues. The germline V gene has CDR1 MGHRA and CDR2 YSYEKL. DNA of the CDR3: TGCGCCAGCAGCCAAAATTCCGGGGCCTACGAGCAGTACTTC. It encodes CASSQNSGAYEQYF.

V is TRBV29-1 and J is TRBJ2-1, with 7 bases aligning to TRBD1. CDR3 size: 14 residues. V dropped 6 bases and J dropped 1; count of bases not matched to a gene: 6. Looked up from germline, CDR1 is SQVTM and CDR2 is ANQGSEA. CDR3 DNA sequence: TGCAGCGTGGTGACGGGACAGTCCTACAATGAGCAGTTCTTC. This gives the protein CSVVTGQSYNEQFF.

This clone was observed a handful of times. The rearrangement joins TRBV27 to TRBJ2-5; 8 nucleotides line up with TRBD2. The CDR3 contains 16 residues. Trimming took 4 bases from V and 3 from J; bases not matched to a gene: 10. Germline CDR1 and CDR2: MNHEY and SMNVEV (reference sequence). CDR3 DNA: TGTGCCAGCAGTTCCCCCGGGGAAGCGGGAGAAGAGACCCAGTACTTC. Protein: CASSSPGEAGEETQYF.